These T cell receptor beta chains were read from a single sample in a study of STAT5B mutations in CD4+ large granular lymphocyte leukemia. Assay used: immunoSEQ multiplex PCR; TCRdb lists only in-frame clones, some missing. The data contain roughly 350 clones, about two thirds of them seen just once; the ten biggest clones take up approximately 2%. Material: PBMCs. These receptors were obtained from a woman between 45 and 65 years old with CD4+ T-cell large granular lymphocyte leukemia. Both conserved end residues are part of each CDR3. A D gene is named only where the DNA matches it firmly. A row's size may be missing; if present it is once, few, many or a size class.

J gene,clone size,D gene,V gene,CDR3 length,CDR3 DNA,CDR3 protein
TRBJ2-1,.,TRBD2,TRBV6-1,16,TGTGCCAGCAGTGCGCCCGGGACTAGCGGGAGCGATGAGCAGTTCTTC,CASSAPGTSGSDEQFF
TRBJ2-2,.,TRBD2,TRBV5-1,17,TGCGCCAGCAGCTTGGGGGGACTAGCTCGCCACACCGGGGAGCTGTTTTTT,CASSLGGLARHTGELFF
TRBJ1-2,.,TRBD1,TRBV5-4,13,TGTGCCAGCAGCATCAGGGGGAGCTATGGCTACACCTTC,CASSIRGSYGYTF
TRBJ2-1,.,TRBD2,TRBV9,19,TGTGCCAGCAGCGTAGGGGCAAGCGGGAGCCCCAGCTCCTACAATGAGCAGTTCTTC,CASSVGASGSPSSYNEQFF
TRBJ2-6,.,.,TRBV4-1,14,TGCGCCAGCAGCCGGACAATCGGGGCCAACGTCCTGACTTTC,CASSRTIGANVLTF
TRBJ2-7,large,TRBD2,TRBV19,14,TGTGCCAGTAGTATTGGGGAGGGATCCTACGAGCAGTACTTC,CASSIGEGSYEQYF
TRBJ2-6,.,.,TRBV27,16,TGTGCCAGCAGGGGACCGCCAGAAACTGGGGCCAACGTCCTGACTTTC,CASRGPPETGANVLTF
TRBJ1-5,.,TRBD1,TRBV7-8,18,TGTGCCAGCAGTTCAAAGACCGGGACAGGGAGGGGTCTTCAGCCCCAGCATTTT,CASSSKTGTGRGLQPQHF
TRBJ2-5,.,.,TRBV5-1,14,TGCGCCAGCAGCTTGGAGGGATCCCAAGAGACCCAGTACTTC,CASSLEGSQETQYF
TRBJ2-1,.,.,TRBV7-9,17,TGTGCCAGCAGCCCACTTCCCCCTGACAGACGGTGGAATGAGCAGTTCTTC,CASSPLPPDRRWNEQFF
TRBJ2-7,.,TRBD2,TRBV7-2,15,TGTGCCAGCATCGGCGGGGGGGACGGCAACTACGAGCAGTACTTC,CASIGGGDGNYEQYF
TRBJ1-2,.,.,TRBV28,15,TGTGCCAGCACCTCGAGCGGGACCCGGGGTTATGGCTACACCTTC,CASTSSGTRGYGYTF
TRBJ1-1,.,.,TRBV7-8,14,TGTGCCAGCAGCCTAGGGGTCGTACACACTGAAGCTTTCTTT,CASSLGVVHTEAFF
TRBJ2-3,.,TRBD2,TRBV11-2,16,TGTGCCAGCAGCTTGGAGACTAGCACTAGCACAGATACGCAGTATTTT,CASSLETSTSTDTQYF
TRBJ1-3,.,.,TRBV5-1,14,TGCGCCAGCAGTCCGGGGTACTCTGGAAACACCATATATTTT,CASSPGYSGNTIYF
TRBJ2-1,.,TRBD2,TRBV13,15,TGTGCCAGCAGCTTACGGTTAGCGGGACTTAATGAGCAGTTCTTC,CASSLRLAGLNEQFF
TRBJ2-5,.,TRBD2,TRBV7-2,18,TGTGCCAGCAGCTCGGGACAGATACTAGCGGGAGTAATGGAGACCCAGTACTTC,CASSSGQILAGVMETQYF
TRBJ1-4,.,.,TRBV30,13,TGTGCCTGGAGTATGGATCTTAATGAAAAACTGTTTTTT,CAWSMDLNEKLFF
TRBJ1-5,.,.,TRBV10-2,14,TGCGCCAGCAGTGAGTCGGGCACCAATCAGCCCCAGCATTTT,CASSESGTNQPQHF
TRBJ2-5,few,TRBD1,TRBV11-2,18,TGTGCCAGCAGCTACGGACAGGGGTCGTTTTCGGTGCAGGAGACCCAGTACTTC,CASSYGQGSFSVQETQYF
TRBJ1-2,.,.,TRBV6-5,14,TGTGCCAGCAGCGAGGGGGGCAGGGTCTTGGGCTACACCTTC,CASSEGGRVLGYTF
TRBJ2-7,medium-sized,TRBD2,TRBV18,20,TGTGCCAGCTCACTTAACCTACCGGGACATCTGACTAGCGGGCGCTACGAGCAGTACTTC,CASSLNLPGHLTSGRYEQYF
TRBJ1-6,.,TRBD1,TRBV27,19,TGTGCCAGCAGAGCCTCCGGGACAGGGTGGTTGTTAGTAGGCTCACCCCTCCACTTT,CASRASGTGWLLVGSPLHF
TRBJ2-2,few,TRBD1,TRBV29-1,13,TGCAGCGTCGGGCAGGGGGTGATGGGGGAGCTGTTTTTT,CSVGQGVMGELFF
TRBJ2-1,few,.,TRBV18,13,TGTGCCAGCTCACCAACAGCATCCAATGAGCAGTTCTTC,CASSPTASNEQFF
TRBJ1-5,few,TRBD1,TRBV5-6,16,TGTGCCAGCAGCTCGGGAGGACAGGGGGCGAACCAGCCCCAGCATTTT,CASSSGGQGANQPQHF
TRBJ1-1,few,.,TRBV18,15,TGTGCCAGCTCACTACGAAGGGACATTGGCACTGAAGCTTTCTTT,CASSLRRDIGTEAFF
TRBJ2-7,once,.,TRBV6-6,12,TGTGCCAGCCTGGGGCAATTCTACGAGCAGTACTTC,CASLGQFYEQYF
TRBJ2-1,.,.,TRBV19,12,TGTGCCAGTAGTGTAGGCTGGAATGAGCAGTTCTTC,CASSVGWNEQFF
TRBJ1-6,.,.,TRBV30,12,TGTGCCTGGGGCCCCGGGCGGTCACCCCTCCACTTT,CAWGPGRSPLHF
TRBJ2-3,.,.,TRBV21-1,13,TGTGCCAGCAATCCCAGGGGGGCAGATACGCAGTATTTT,CASNPRGADTQYF
TRBJ2-5,.,.,TRBV4-1,15,TGCGCCAGCAGCCAAGAGGGCCGATCCATGGAGACCCAGTACTTC,CASSQEGRSMETQYF
TRBJ1-3,.,.,TRBV6-1,14,TGTGCCAGCATAAGGGTGAGCTCTGGAAACACCATATATTTT,CASIRVSSGNTIYF
TRBJ2-5,.,TRBD2,TRBV5-1,15,TGCGCCAGCAGCTTGCTAGCGGACCTCCAAGAGACCCAGTACTTC,CASSLLADLQETQYF
TRBJ2-7,.,TRBD2,TRBV9,15,TGTGCCAGCAGCATGGGACTAGCGGCAGCCTACGAGCAGTACTTC,CASSMGLAAAYEQYF
TRBJ1-2,few,.,TRBV19,13,TGTGCCAGTACCCTGGGGGGAGCCTATGGCTACACCTTC,CASTLGGAYGYTF
TRBJ2-3,.,.,TRBV7-9,17,TGTGCCAGCAGCACGTTTGTCTCCTCGCTAGGCACAGATACGCAGTATTTT,CASSTFVSSLGTDTQYF
TRBJ2-1,.,.,TRBV30,13,TGTGCCTGGAGTGGCCGACTAGGCGATGAGCAGTTCTTC,CAWSGRLGDEQFF
TRBJ1-5,once,TRBD1,TRBV28,15,TGTGCCAGCAGTTTCGACAGGGTTCGCAATCAGCCCCAGCATTTT,CASSFDRVRNQPQHF
TRBJ2-7,.,TRBD2,TRBV5-1,15,TGCGCCAGCAGCTTGGAAGCGGGAGGGCCCTACGAGCAGTACTTC,CASSLEAGGPYEQYF
TRBJ1-1,.,.,TRBV19,11,TGTGCCAGTACCATGGGAGGGTCGGCTTTCTTT,CASTMGGSAFF
TRBJ2-5,.,TRBD2,TRBV5-6,16,TGTGCCAGCAGCTTGGCCCCAGCGGGAGGGCGGGAGACCCAGTACTTC,CASSLAPAGGRETQYF